The clone carrying this T cell receptor (beta chain) has just a few counts. Its antigen remains unknown. The sample originates from a study of T cells after yellow fever vaccination. Study conclusions and caveats: Most clones from primary vaccination resurfaced after the booster (about 95% CD4, around 89% CD8).

Template switching by 5'RACE produced TCR cDNA, adding a universal primer site and UMIs. From the 5' RACE reads, TCRdb called clonotypes with MiXCR, one entry per CDR3 protein. In the table there are some 560,000 distinct CDR3 sequences, roughly a sixth of which are singletons. This CDR3 contains 15 residues. Germline V gene sequence: CDR1 LGHNA, CDR2 YSLEER. Trimming took 4 bases from V and 4 from J; bases not matched to a gene: 6. The chain is built from TRBV4-3 and TRBJ2-3, with 9 bases matching TRBD1. The sample was PBMCs, taken more than 4 days after the first yellow fever vaccination. The clonotype was recovered from a man aged 18 to 29 who received the YFV17D yellow fever vaccine. DNA of the CDR3: TGCGCCAGCAGCCGCCCGGGACAGGGCTCAGATACGCAGTATTTT. Translating gives CASSRPGQGSDTQYF.